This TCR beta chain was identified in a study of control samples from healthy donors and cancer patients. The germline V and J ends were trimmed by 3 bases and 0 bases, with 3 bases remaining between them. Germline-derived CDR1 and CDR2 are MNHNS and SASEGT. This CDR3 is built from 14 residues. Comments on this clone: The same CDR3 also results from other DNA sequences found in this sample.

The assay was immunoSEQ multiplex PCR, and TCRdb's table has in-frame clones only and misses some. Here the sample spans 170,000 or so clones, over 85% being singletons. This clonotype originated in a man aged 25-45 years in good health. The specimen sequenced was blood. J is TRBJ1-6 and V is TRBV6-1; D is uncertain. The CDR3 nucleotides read TGTGCCAGCAGTGACGGCTCCTATAATTCACCCCTCCACTTT. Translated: CASSDGSYNSPLHF.